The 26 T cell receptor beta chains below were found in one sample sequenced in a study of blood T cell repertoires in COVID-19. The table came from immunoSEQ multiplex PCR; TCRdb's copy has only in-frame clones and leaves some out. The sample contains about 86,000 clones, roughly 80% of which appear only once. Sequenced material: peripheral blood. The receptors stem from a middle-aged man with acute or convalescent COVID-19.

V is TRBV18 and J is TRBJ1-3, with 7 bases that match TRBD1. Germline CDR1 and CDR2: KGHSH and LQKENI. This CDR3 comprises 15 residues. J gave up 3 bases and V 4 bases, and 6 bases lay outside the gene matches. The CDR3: CASSRSQGDGNTIYF. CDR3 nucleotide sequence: TGTGCCAGCTCACGGTCGCAGGGGGATGGAAACACCATATATTTT.

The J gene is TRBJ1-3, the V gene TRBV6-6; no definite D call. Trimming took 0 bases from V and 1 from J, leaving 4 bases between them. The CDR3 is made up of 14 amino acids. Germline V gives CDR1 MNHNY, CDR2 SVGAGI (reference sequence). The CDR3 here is CASSYSASGNTIYF. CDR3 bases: TGTGCCAGCAGTTACTCGGCTTCTGGAAACACCATATATTTT.

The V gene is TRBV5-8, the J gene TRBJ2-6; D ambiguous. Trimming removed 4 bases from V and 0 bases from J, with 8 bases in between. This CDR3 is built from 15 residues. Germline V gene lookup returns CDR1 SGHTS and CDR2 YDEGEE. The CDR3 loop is CASSVRLSGANVLTF. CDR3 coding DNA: TGTGCCAGCAGCGTCAGACTCTCTGGGGCCAACGTCCTGACTTTC.

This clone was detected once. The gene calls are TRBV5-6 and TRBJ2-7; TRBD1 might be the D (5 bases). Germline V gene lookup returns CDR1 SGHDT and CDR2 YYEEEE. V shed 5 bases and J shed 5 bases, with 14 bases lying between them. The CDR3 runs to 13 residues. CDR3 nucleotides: TGTGCCAGCAGGAGCCTAAAGACAGACGAGCAGTACTTC. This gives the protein CASRSLKTDEQYF.

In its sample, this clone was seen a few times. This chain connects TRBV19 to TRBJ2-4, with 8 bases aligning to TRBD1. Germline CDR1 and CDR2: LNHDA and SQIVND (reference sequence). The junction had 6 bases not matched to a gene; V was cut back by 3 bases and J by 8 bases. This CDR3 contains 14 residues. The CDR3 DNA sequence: TGTGCCAGTAGTATTGGACAGGGTTGGGACATTCAGTACTTC. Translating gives CASSIGQGWDIQYF.

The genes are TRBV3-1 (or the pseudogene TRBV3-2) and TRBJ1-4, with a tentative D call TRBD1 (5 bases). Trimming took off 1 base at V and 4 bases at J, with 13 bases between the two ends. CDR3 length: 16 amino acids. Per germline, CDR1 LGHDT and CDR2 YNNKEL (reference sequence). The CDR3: CASSQAKGSGNEKLFF. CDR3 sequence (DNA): TGTGCCAGCAGCCAAGCAAAGGGGTCGGGTAATGAAAAACTGTTTTTT.

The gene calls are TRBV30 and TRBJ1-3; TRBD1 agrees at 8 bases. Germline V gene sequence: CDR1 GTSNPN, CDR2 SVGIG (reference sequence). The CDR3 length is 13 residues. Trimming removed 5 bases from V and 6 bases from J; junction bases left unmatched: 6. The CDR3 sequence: CAWDDRGVNTIYF. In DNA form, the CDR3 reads TGTGCCTGGGATGACAGGGGTGTAAACACCATATATTTT.

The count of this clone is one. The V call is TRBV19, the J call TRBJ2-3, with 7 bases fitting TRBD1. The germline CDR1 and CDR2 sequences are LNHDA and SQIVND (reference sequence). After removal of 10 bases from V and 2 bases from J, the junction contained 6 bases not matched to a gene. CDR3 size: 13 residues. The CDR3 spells CATRQGPTDTQYF. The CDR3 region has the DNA TGTGCCACTAGACAGGGTCCCACAGATACGCAGTATTTT.

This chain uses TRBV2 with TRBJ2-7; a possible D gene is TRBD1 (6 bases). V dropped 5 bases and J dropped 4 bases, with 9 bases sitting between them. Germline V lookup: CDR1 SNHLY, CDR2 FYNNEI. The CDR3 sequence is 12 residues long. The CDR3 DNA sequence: TGTGCCAGCAGTCTAGGGGGTTACGAGCAGTACTTC. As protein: CASSLGGYEQYF.

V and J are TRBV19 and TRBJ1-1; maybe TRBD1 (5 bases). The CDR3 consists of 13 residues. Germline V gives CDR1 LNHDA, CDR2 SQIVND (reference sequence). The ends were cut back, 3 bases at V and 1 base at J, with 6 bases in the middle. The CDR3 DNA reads TGTGCCAGTAGTATCCAGGGGAACACTGAAGCTTTCTTT. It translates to CASSIQGNTEAFF.

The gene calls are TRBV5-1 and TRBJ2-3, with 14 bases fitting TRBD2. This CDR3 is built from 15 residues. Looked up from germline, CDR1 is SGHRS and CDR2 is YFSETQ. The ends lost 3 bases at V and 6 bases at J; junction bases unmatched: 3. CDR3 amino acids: CASSWGTSGGDTQYF. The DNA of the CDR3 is TGCGCCAGCAGCTGGGGGACTAGCGGGGGTGATACGCAGTATTTT.

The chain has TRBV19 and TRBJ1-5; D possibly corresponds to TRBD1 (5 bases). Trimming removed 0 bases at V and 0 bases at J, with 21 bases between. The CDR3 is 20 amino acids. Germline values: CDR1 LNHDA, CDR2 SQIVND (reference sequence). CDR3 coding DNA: TGTGCCAGTAGTATAGATCGGACAAGGACAAAAACATATAGCAATCAGCCCCAGCATTTT. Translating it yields CASSIDRTRTKTYSNQPQHF.

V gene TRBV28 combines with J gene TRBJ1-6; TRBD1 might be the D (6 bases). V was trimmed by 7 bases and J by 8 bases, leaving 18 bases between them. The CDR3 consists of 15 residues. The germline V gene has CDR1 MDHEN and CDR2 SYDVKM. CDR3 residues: CASTSWGRGDSPLHF. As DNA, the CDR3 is TGTGCCAGCACAAGTTGGGGCAGGGGTGATTCACCCCTCCACTTT.

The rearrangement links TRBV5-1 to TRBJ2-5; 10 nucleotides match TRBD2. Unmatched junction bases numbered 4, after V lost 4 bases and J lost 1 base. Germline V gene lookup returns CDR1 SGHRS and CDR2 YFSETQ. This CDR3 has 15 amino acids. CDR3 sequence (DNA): TGCGCCAGCAGCCAGGCTAGCGGGAGCCAAGAGACCCAGTACTTC. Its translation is CASSQASGSQETQYF.

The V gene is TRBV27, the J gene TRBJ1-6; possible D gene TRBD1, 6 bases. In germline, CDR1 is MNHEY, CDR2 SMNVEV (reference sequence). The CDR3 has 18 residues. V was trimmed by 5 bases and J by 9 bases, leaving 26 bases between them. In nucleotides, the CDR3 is TGTGCCAGCAGTCGTTCCGGGACACTTGTTGCTGGCGGTTCACCCCTCCACTTT. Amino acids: CASSRSGTLVAGGSPLHF.

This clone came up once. CDR3 loop: CASSLEGTGVKPQHF. CDR3 DNA: TGTGCCAGCAGCTTAGAAGGGACAGGAGTCAAGCCCCAGCATTTT. The chain recombines TRBV7-8 with TRBJ1-5; 8 bases are shared with TRBD1. After removal of 1 base from V and 8 bases from J, the junction contained 7 bases not matched to a gene. Per the germline V gene, CDR1 is SGHVS and CDR2 is FQNEAQ. The CDR3 totals 15 residues.

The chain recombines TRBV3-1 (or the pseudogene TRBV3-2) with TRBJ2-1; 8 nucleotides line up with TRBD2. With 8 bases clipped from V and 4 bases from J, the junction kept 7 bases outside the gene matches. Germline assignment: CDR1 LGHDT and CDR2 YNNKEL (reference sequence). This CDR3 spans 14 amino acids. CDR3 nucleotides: TGTGCCAGCGCGGCTAGCGGGTCTTACAATGAGCAGTTCTTC. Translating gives CASAASGSYNEQFF.

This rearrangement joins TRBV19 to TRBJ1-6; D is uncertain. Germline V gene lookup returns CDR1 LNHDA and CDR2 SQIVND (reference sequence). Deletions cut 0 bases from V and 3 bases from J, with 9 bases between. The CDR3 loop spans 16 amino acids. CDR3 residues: CASSIEPGNYNSPLHF. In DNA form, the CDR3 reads TGTGCCAGTAGTATAGAACCGGGGAACTATAATTCACCCCTCCACTTT.

As DNA, the CDR3 is TGTGCCAGCACTTGGGGCAGGGGGAACCAAGAGACCCAGTACTTC. It translates to CASTWGRGNQETQYF. The chain is built from TRBV28 and TRBJ2-5, with 7 bases aligning to TRBD1. CDR1 is MDHEN and CDR2 is SYDVKM in the germline V gene. The CDR3 consists of 15 residues. V gave up 7 bases and J gave up 0 bases; unmatched junction bases: 8.

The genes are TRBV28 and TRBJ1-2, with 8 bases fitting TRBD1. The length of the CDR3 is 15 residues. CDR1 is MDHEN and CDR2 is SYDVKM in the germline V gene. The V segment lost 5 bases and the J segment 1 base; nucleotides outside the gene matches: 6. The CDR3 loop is CASSAQGAGNYGYTF. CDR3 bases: TGTGCCAGCAGTGCCCAGGGGGCGGGTAACTATGGCTACACCTTC.

CDR3 sequence reads: CAWSVGGTEAFF. The DNA of the CDR3 is TGTGCCTGGAGTGTTGGGGGGACTGAAGCTTTCTTT. The V call is TRBV30, the J call TRBJ1-1; D possibly corresponds to TRBD1 (5 bases). V shed 0 bases and J shed 5 bases, with 7 bases lying between them. CDR1 and CDR2 (germline): GTSNPN, SVGIG (reference sequence). The CDR3 loop spans 12 amino acids. The variable domain in full, completed from reference TRBV30 and TRBJ1-1, reads SQTIHQWPATLVQPVGSPLSLECTVEGTSNPNLYWYRQAAGRGLQLLFYSVGIGQISSEVPQNLSASRPQDRQFILSSKKLLLSDSGFYLCAWSVGGTEAFFGQGTRLTVV.

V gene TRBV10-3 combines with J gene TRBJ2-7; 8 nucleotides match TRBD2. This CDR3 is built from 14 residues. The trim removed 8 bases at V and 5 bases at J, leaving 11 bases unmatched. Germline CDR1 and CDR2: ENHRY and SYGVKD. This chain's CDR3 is CAIQVRLAGDEQYF. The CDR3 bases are TGTGCCATCCAGGTCAGGCTAGCGGGTGACGAGCAGTACTTC.

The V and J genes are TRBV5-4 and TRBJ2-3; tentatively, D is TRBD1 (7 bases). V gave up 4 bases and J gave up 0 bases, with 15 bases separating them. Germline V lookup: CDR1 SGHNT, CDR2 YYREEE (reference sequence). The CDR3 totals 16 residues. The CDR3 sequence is CASSRQGLTSTDTQYF. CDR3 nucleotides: TGTGCCAGCAGCCGACAGGGACTGACTAGCACAGATACGCAGTATTTT.

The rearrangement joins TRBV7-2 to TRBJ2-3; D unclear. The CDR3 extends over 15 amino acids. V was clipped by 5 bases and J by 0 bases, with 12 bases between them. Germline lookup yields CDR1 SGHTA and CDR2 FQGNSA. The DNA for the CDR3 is TGTGCCAGCAGCCCCCTCCTGGGCAGCACAGATACGCAGTATTTT. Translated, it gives CASSPLLGSTDTQYF.

CDR3 sequence (DNA): TGTGCCAGCTCACCAGACAGGGCAGATTCACCCCTCCACTTT. Its translation is CASSPDRADSPLHF. V usage is TRBV18 and J usage is TRBJ1-6; the match to TRBD1 covers 7 bases. CDR1 is KGHSH, CDR2 LQKENI, per germline. After removal of 2 bases from V and 8 bases from J, the junction contained 3 bases not matched to a gene. The CDR3 consists of 14 residues.

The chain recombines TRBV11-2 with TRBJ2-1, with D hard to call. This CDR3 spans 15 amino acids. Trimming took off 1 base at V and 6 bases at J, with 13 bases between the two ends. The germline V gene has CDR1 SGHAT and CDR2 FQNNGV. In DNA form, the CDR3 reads TGTGCCAGCAGCTTAGGTACTAATCCAATCAATGAGCAGTTCTTC. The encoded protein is CASSLGTNPINEQFF.